Sequencing of this T cell receptor (beta chain) was carried out in a study of blood T cells in healthy people across ages (dated by TCRdb to 2014 to 2015). Turning to the overall study: In model experiments, roughly one uniquely barcoded TCR beta cDNA molecule per two T cells was captured by template switching. Age-related changes in TCR beta repertoire diversity were measured in the study by deep sequencing normalized with unique cDNA molecular identifiers. Donors were grouped into four age groups: young (average about 15 years), middle-aged (39), aged (roughly 67) and long-lived (just over 80). For two donors (one aged 18 to 29 and one aged 80 or older), the study analyzed two additional independent replicas of 1 million unique cDNA reads from the same blood draw. General conclusions and limits of the study: Because profiling used bulk unsorted PBMCs, naive and antigen-experienced compartments could not be compared conclusively. Because the CMV infection status of the donors was unknown, age-related changes in expanded clonotypes may potentially have been confounded. Compared with the aged group, the long-lived group had more naive CD4+ T cells, fewer expanded clones and increased TCR diversity, a pattern suggesting age selection. As age increased, observed TCR beta diversity per million T cells dropped in a roughly linear way, and a significant reduction was already evident by age around 41. Total diversity estimates from one million sequenced T cells were considered lower bounds and underestimates. Observed TCR beta diversity correlated strongly with the percentage of naive T cells measured by flow cytometry.

The CDR3 numbers 14 residues from cysteine through phenylalanine. The kept DNA is CDR3 alone, 42 bases in frame from the first base. V loses 6 bases, J loses 6 bases, and the germline ends lie 14 bases apart. Receptors were amplified or captured by 5' RACE. Sequenced on an Illumina HiSeq 2500. A second about 7 to 12 cycle PCR used a sample-barcoded 5' primer and a J-beta primer mix. A unique molecular identifier was introduced onto each TCR beta cDNA molecule by a template-switch 5' adaptor carrying 12 random nucleotides. Each sample yielded at least 2.5 million CDR3-containing paired-end reads. The Mint cDNA synthesis kit, primed by a TRBC-specific oligonucleotide, was used to synthesize first-strand cDNA from all RNA. All cDNA was treated with uracil-DNA glycosylase and then went through a first 18-cycle PCR with the universal primers M1SS and BC2_uni_R. Processing in the source paper ran as follows. For normalization, 1 million high-quality reads, each with a distinct molecular identifier, were randomly selected from each sample. Instead of being binned into consensus sequences, reads with shared molecular identifiers were discarded. MiTCR, with a Q25 quality threshold and the strictest error-elimination algorithm, was used for CDR3 identification, clonotype clustering and error correction. A nonparametric unseen species model with Euler transformation was used to estimate lower-bound total TCR beta diversity. The public reads were reanalyzed by TCRdb: fastp trimming at Q25, MiXCR alignment, in-frame beta chains only. Each CDR3 protein appears once, grouped with its most common genes and DNA. The V and J calls, along with clone size, are taken from TCRdb and not from the paper's own processing. Within this sample are around 820,000 distinct CDR3 sequences, with roughly 25% of them counted one time only. The ten largest clones add up to approximately 4% of the sample.

Systemically healthy Caucasian individuals from Russia, around 38 in total and aged roughly 6 to 100 years, were included as donors. About 9.8 milliliters of peripheral blood were drawn from each donor into EDTA-treated Vacutainer tubes. PBMCs were isolated by Ficoll-Paque density-gradient centrifugation, with at least 6 million obtained per sample. Total RNA, at least 6 micrograms per sample, was extracted from PBMCs with Trizol reagent. For every donor, flow cytometry on a PBMC aliquot measured the percentage of naive CD45RAhigh/CD27high T cells. On this clonotype: What antigen it recognizes has not been identified. No clone much larger than this one lies a single base away; base qualities are absent.

This sample also appeared in a second study, on T cells of mothers and their children. As noted in the second study: Nine systemically healthy Caucasian individuals served as donors, namely three mothers together with their six children. cDNA synthesis consumed the entire amount of extracted RNA, loaded at approximately 1.6 ug RNA in each 15 ul reaction. In the second PCR, the M1S primer added sample barcodes and 2-4 random nucleotides. More than 8 million TCR beta CDR3 reads were obtained from each mother, and about 3 million reads were obtained from each child. Thymic selection shapes the output of TCR recombination in a similar way in related and unrelated pairs, and inherited differences have a minor effect. Normalized repertoire overlap in related mother-child pairs was always slightly higher than in unrelated mother-child pairs, but the difference was never significant. Persistent microchimeric T cell clones were not detected, at a sensitivity of around 95 clones per million clonotypes. Deep NGS was used in the study to compare the TCR beta repertoires of mothers and children and to look for features that separate related mother-child pairs from unrelated individuals. Mothers averaged roughly 40 +/- 4 years of age and children averaged about 10 +/- 4 years. After adapter ligation was performed with NEBNext reagents, the libraries were sequenced on an Illumina HiSeq 2000 with 100+100 nt paired-end reads. Mother and child libraries were prepared a month apart and sequenced in separate runs to prevent cross-contamination. For each donor, somewhere between roughly 500,000 and 2,100,000 distinct TCR beta clonotypes were identified. Naive TCR beta clonotypes were estimated from low-frequency clonotypes matched to each donor's FACS-determined naive share, without sorting.

Material for sequencing was blood. The TCR sequence derives from a boy younger than 18 in good health. The sequence is built from TRBV12-3 or TRBV12-4 and TRBJ1-4; the D gene is possibly TRBD1, with 6 bases matching. In nucleotide form, the sequence is TGTGCCAGCAGCTGGGGGGCCGGGGATGAAAAACTGTTTTTT. Its coded protein is CASSWGAGDEKLFF.